This entry features one TCR beta chain sequence. The data derive from a study of blood T cell repertoires in COVID-19. In the study's own analysis: Amplifying reference gene primers gave estimates of nucleated cell counts. Some clones are missing from TCRdb's copy, which holds only in-frame ones; the method was immunoSEQ multiplex PCR. V, J and clone size were drawn from that table, and D and trimming were deduced from the DNA. The table records 140,000 or so clones, about four fifths of them present only once. The CDR3 length is 14 residues. V shed 5 bases, J shed 4 bases, and the junction held 7 bases outside the gene matches. CDR1 and CDR2 from the germline V gene are MNHEY and SMNVEV (reference sequence).

The sample consisted of peripheral blood. This chain uses TRBV27 with TRBJ1-1; 7 bases fit TRBD1. The clonotype comes from a man aged 65 to 79 who had recovered from COVID-19. CDR3 DNA sequence: TGTGCCAGCAGTGAGAGACAGGGACTCACTGAAGCTTTCTTT. Protein: CASSERQGLTEAFF.